One and the same sample provided the 27 T cell receptor beta chains below, sequenced in a study of post-analysis software for immune sequencing data. General study results and limits: Comparison of patients with controls showed 4 to 6 TRBV segments more frequent in patients, TRBV5-6, TRBV5-1 and TRBV20-1 among them.

These receptors' targets are unknown. Unique molecular identifiers had been added to the TCR beta cDNA libraries. TCRdb reanalysed the PCR reads using MiXCR and keeps one entry per CDR3 protein. The sample yields 750,000 to 900,000 distinct CDR3 sequences, around 42% seen once. Input material: blood. These receptors all come from a girl under 18 with multiple sclerosis.

To note about this clonotype: A much larger clone lies a single base off, so this may be a read error. J is TRBJ2-7 and V is TRBV4-1; a possible D gene is TRBD2 (6 bases). The CDR3 totals 13 residues. Germline CDR1 reads MGHRA; CDR2 reads YSYEKL. CDR3 residues: CASSQGRGYGQYF. CDR3 in DNA: TGCGCCAGCAGCCAAGGGAGGGGCTACGGGCAGTACTTC.

This chain links TRBV7-8 with TRBJ2-5; the match to TRBD1 covers 8 bases. The germline gives CDR1 SGHVS, CDR2 FQNEAQ. The V gene end was trimmed by 5 bases and the J gene end by 4 bases; junction bases not matched to a gene: 12. This CDR3 is built from 16 residues. Written as DNA, the CDR3 is TGTGCCAGCAGCATACCCTCAGGGGGCGCGGGAGAGACCCAGTACTTC. Translated, it gives CASSIPSGGAGETQYF.

The chain combines TRBV20-1 with TRBJ1-2; no reliable D call. CDR3 size: 13 residues. V gave up 1 base and J gave up 7 bases, with 13 bases separating them. Germline CDR1 reads DFQATT; CDR2 reads SNEGSKA (reference sequence). The CDR3 reads CSARVLAPSGYTF. The CDR3 nucleotides read TGCAGTGCTAGAGTGCTGGCTCCGAGTGGCTACACCTTC.

This clonotype came up once. The chain is built from TRBV2 and TRBJ2-3; D gene uncertain. CDR3 length: 11 residues. Germline CDR1 SNHLY, CDR2 FYNNEI. Between the trimmed V and J ends, which lost 7 bases and 4 bases, there was a span of 6 bases. The CDR3 DNA reads TGTGCCAGCACCTGGGCAGATACGCAGTATTTT. It yields the protein CASTWADTQYF.

This chain connects TRBV7-6 to TRBJ2-1, with D possibly being TRBD2 (7 bases). The CDR3 is 14 residues long. Germline V lookup: CDR1 SGHVS, CDR2 FNYEAQ. V was pared by 5 bases and J by 6 bases, with 14 bases between. The CDR3: CASSPRGGLNEQFF. The DNA for the CDR3 is TGTGCCAGCAGCCCGAGGGGGGGCCTCAATGAGCAGTTCTTC. The full variable domain, in which reference TRBV7-6 and TRBJ2-1 provide the parts outside the CDR3, is GAGVSQSPRYKVTKRGQDVALRCDPISGHVSLYWYRQALGQGPEFLTYFNYEAQQDKSGLPNDRFSAERPEGSISTLTIQRTEQRDSAMYRCASSPRGGLNEQFFGPGTRLTVL.

This clonotype occurred a few times. The chain carries TRBV18 and TRBJ2-7; D gene unclear. Germline lookup yields CDR1 KGHSH and CDR2 LQKENI. CDR3 length: 15 residues. The V end was cut by 2 bases, the J end by 0 bases, with 11 bases between. This CDR3 is CASSPTLGNSYEQYF. CDR3 nucleotide sequence: TGTGCCAGCTCACCAACTTTAGGAAACTCCTACGAGCAGTACTTC.

The V and J genes are TRBV20-1 and TRBJ2-7; 7 bases agree with TRBD2. CDR1 DFQATT and CDR2 SNEGSKA come from the germline V gene (reference sequence). The CDR3 spans 17 residues. Losses at the gene ends were 1 base for V and 3 bases for J; bases not matched to a gene: 15. DNA for the CDR3: TGCAGTGCTAGAGGCCCTGGGGGGGAGCTGCTTGACTACGAGCAGTACTTC. Encoded protein: CSARGPGGELLDYEQYF.

The J gene is TRBJ2-6, the V gene TRBV27; possibly TRBD2 for D (6 bases). The CDR3 runs 19 residues. V dropped 1 base and J dropped 0 bases, with 16 bases sitting between them. Germline V gene lookup returns CDR1 MNHEY and CDR2 SMNVEV (reference sequence). This chain's CDR3 is CASSLFPVGGFSGANVLTF. CDR3 DNA: TGTGCCAGCAGTTTATTCCCGGTCGGGGGATTCTCTGGGGCCAACGTCCTGACTTTC.

This clonotype appeared once. J is TRBJ1-1 and V is TRBV3-1; no clear D. The CDR3 covers 15 residues. Germline V CDR1 and CDR2: LGHDT, YNNKEL (reference sequence). Trimming stripped 4 bases from V and 3 bases from J, with 15 bases between. The CDR3 spells CASSRSAVTYTEAFF. For the CDR3, the DNA is TGTGCCAGCAGCCGTTCAGCCGTGACATACACTGAAGCTTTCTTT.

The chain couples TRBV6-2 or TRBV6-3 to TRBJ1-2; D call uncertain. V shed 6 bases and J shed 5 bases, with 7 bases lying between them. CDR3 length: 11 residues. CDR1 and CDR2 (germline): MNHEY, SVGEGT. In DNA form, the CDR3 reads TGTGCCAGCAGAGCAGTGTATGGCTACACCTTC. As protein: CASRAVYGYTF.

This clonotype showed up just a few times. V usage is TRBV11-2 and J usage is TRBJ2-5; 8 bases line up with TRBD2. The CDR3 has 15 residues. Germline loops: CDR1 SGHAT, CDR2 FQNNGV. With V trimmed by 5 bases and J by 4 bases, 9 bases remained unmatched. This chain's CDR3 is CASSPRTSSGETQYF. Here the CDR3 DNA reads TGTGCCAGCAGCCCGCGGACTAGCTCGGGAGAGACCCAGTACTTC.

The chain couples TRBV13 to TRBJ2-1, with D possibly called TRBD1 or TRBD2 (5 bases each). With 5 bases removed from V and 5 bases from J, the gap between germline ends came to 10 bases. In germline, CDR1 is PRHDT, CDR2 FYEKMQ (reference sequence). CDR3 size: 13 residues. The CDR3 loop is CASSTGRDNEQFF. CDR3 bases: TGTGCCAGCAGCACGGGACGCGACAATGAGCAGTTCTTC.

This chain uses TRBV20-1 with TRBJ2-4; 7 bases line up with TRBD2. CDR1 and CDR2 from the germline V gene are DFQATT and SNEGSKA (reference sequence). This CDR3 spans 13 amino acids. V lost 4 bases, J lost 7 bases, and 7 bases stayed unmatched. This CDR3 reads CSATSAGDNIQYF. The DNA of the CDR3 is TGCAGTGCTACCTCGGCGGGAGACAACATTCAGTACTTC.

Only a few counts were recorded for this clonotype. The rearrangement joins TRBV4-3 to TRBJ2-3, with TRBD2 as a possible D gene (6 bases). Trimming took off 0 bases at V and 4 bases at J, with 11 bases between the two ends. Germline CDR1 LGHNA, CDR2 YSLEER. This CDR3 has 15 residues. The CDR3 loop is CASSQDWRVPDTQYF. DNA for the CDR3: TGCGCCAGCAGCCAAGATTGGAGGGTCCCAGATACGCAGTATTTT.

This clonotype was recorded a few times. CDR3: CSAGTGSHKPQHF. CDR3 bases: TGCAGTGCTGGGACAGGGAGTCATAAGCCCCAGCATTTT. The chain has TRBV20-1 and TRBJ1-5, with 9 nucleotides matching TRBD1. The CDR3 spans 13 residues. The germline gives CDR1 DFQATT, CDR2 SNEGSKA (reference sequence). The J segment lost 8 bases and the V segment lost 5 bases, leaving 7 bases of the junction unmatched.

This clonotype has only a few counts. The genes are TRBV15 and TRBJ2-7, with 8 bases aligning to TRBD1. This CDR3 contains 15 residues. Germline assignment: CDR1 LNHNV and CDR2 YYDKDF (reference sequence). V dropped 3 bases and J dropped 4; count of bases not matched to a gene: 8. CDR3 in amino acids: CATSSPRTGRYEQYF. CDR3 DNA sequence: TGTGCCACCAGCAGTCCGCGGACAGGGAGATACGAGCAGTACTTC.

In its sample, this clonotype was seen a few times. The rearrangement uses TRBV7-9 and TRBJ2-1; 7 bases fit TRBD1. Germline V gene data show CDR1 as SEHNR and CDR2 as FQNEAQ (reference sequence). The CDR3 consists of 14 residues. The V segment lost 2 bases and the J segment 10 bases; nucleotides outside the gene matches: 8. The CDR3 DNA reads TGTGCCAGCAGCTTACCACAGGGGTTCGGCGAGCAGTTCTTC. It encodes CASSLPQGFGEQFF.

This chain connects TRBV5-1 to TRBJ2-1; D not certain. The V end was cut by 4 bases, the J end by 7 bases, with 18 bases between. The CDR3 sequence is 15 residues long. Germline V gene sequence: CDR1 SGHRS, CDR2 YFSETQ. The CDR3 sequence is CASSPSANEGNEQFF. CDR3 nucleotide sequence: TGCGCCAGCAGCCCCTCGGCGAATGAAGGTAATGAGCAGTTCTTC.

The chain employs TRBV7-8 and TRBJ2-1; TRBD2 aligns across 8 bases. Germline V CDR1 and CDR2: SGHVS, FQNEAQ. V lost 5 bases and J lost 6; bases outside the gene matches: 9. This CDR3 contains 15 residues. Here the CDR3 DNA reads TGTGCCAGCAGCCGGTGGCGGGAGGCTCGCAATGAGCAGTTCTTC. Translated: CASSRWREARNEQFF.

This clonotype appeared once. This chain joins TRBV4-2 and TRBJ2-1; 8 bases are shared with TRBD2. This CDR3 has 13 amino acids. CDR1 is LGHNA, CDR2 YNFKEQ, per germline. V dropped 0 bases and J dropped 10; count of bases not matched to a gene: 2. The CDR3 loop is CASSQEIAGEQFF. The CDR3 region has the DNA TGTGCCAGCAGCCAAGAGATAGCGGGGGAGCAGTTCTTC.

This clonotype appeared a few times. The rearrangement uses TRBV6-5 and TRBJ1-1; D is ambiguous. This CDR3 spans 13 amino acids. V was cut by 5 bases and J by 1 base, with 8 bases left in between. CDR1 is MNHEY and CDR2 is SVGAGI in the germline V gene. This chain's CDR3 is CASSNPGNTEAFF. The CDR3 coding sequence is TGTGCCAGCAGTAACCCAGGGAACACTGAAGCTTTCTTT.

This clonotype was counted many times. The rearrangement links TRBV20-1 to TRBJ2-4, with D unclear. This CDR3 is built from 17 residues. CDR1 and CDR2 from the germline V gene are DFQATT and SNEGSKA (reference sequence). Trimming left V 5 bases short and J 1 base short, with 21 bases between. The CDR3 loop is CSAVDLGSTWAKNIQYF. As DNA, the CDR3 is TGCAGTGCTGTAGACCTGGGGTCCACCTGGGCCAAAAACATTCAGTACTTC.

This rearrangement joins TRBV11-2 to TRBJ2-7, with D unresolved. The CDR3 is made up of 13 amino acids. CDR1 is SGHAT and CDR2 is FQNNGV in the germline V gene. Trimming pared 0 bases from V and 2 bases from J, leaving 5 bases between. The CDR3 protein is CASSLERAYEQYF. The CDR3, as DNA: TGTGCCAGCAGCTTAGAAAGGGCCTACGAGCAGTACTTC.

In nucleotides, the CDR3 is TGTGCCAGCAGCTTAAACCCAGGGGCCGAGCAGTACTTC. Translated: CASSLNPGAEQYF. This sequence joins TRBV7-2 and TRBJ2-7; D perhaps matches TRBD1 (6 bases). This CDR3 contains 13 residues. CDR1 and CDR2 (germline): SGHTA, FQGNSA. V lost 2 bases, J lost 6 bases, and 11 bases lay in between.

The chain is built from TRBV20-1 and TRBJ2-7, with D perhaps matching TRBD1 or TRBD2 (7 bases each). Trimming removed 5 bases from V and 0 bases from J, with 14 bases in between. Germline-derived CDR1 and CDR2 are DFQATT and SNEGSKA (reference sequence). This CDR3 has 14 residues. The CDR3 sequence: CSAAGGGISYEQYF. CDR3 bases: TGCAGTGCTGCAGGGGGGGGGATCTCCTACGAGCAGTACTTC.

This clonotype was recorded a few times. V is TRBV6-5 and J is TRBJ2-5; TRBD1 matches 10 bases. CDR1 and CDR2 from the germline V gene are MNHEY and SVGAGI. V lost 6 bases, J lost 4 bases, and 8 bases stayed unmatched. This CDR3 has 15 residues. CDR3 nucleotide sequence: TGTGCCAGCAGCTCCGACAGGGGGCGCACAGAGACCCAGTACTTC. Translation: CASSSDRGRTETQYF.

This clonotype was counted a few times. The chain carries TRBV19 and TRBJ1-1; a weak D match, TRBD1 (5 bases). Germline V gives CDR1 LNHDA, CDR2 SQIVND (reference sequence). The germline V and J ends were trimmed by 6 bases and 7 bases, with 24 bases remaining between them. This CDR3 contains 16 residues. CDR3 region: CASSRASKGKSGEAFF. DNA for the CDR3: TGTGCCAGTAGCAGGGCGTCCAAGGGCAAATCAGGTGAAGCTTTCTTT.